This T cell receptor (beta chain) was sequenced for a study of Ad26.COV2.S vaccination and SARS-CoV-2 variants. Looking at the study overall: Enrollment placed the donor in the COV1001 Ad26.COV2.S trial arm. Recipients of Ad26.COV2.S got it intramuscularly, once or twice 56 days apart.

Treatment denoted: around 19 received Ad26.COV2.S at low or high dose, single or two shots; roughly five received placebo; per-sample allocation not given. The samples were gathered on day 63 after the first injection of vaccine or placebo. The study used a vaccine consisting of an Ad26 vector that expressed Wuhan-strain SARS-CoV-2 spike. Study conclusions and caveats: Across vaccine and placebo recipients, the breadth of non-spike TCRs was similar.

CDR3 length equals 15 residues. The V gene lost 3 bases and the J gene lost 2 bases, with 11 bases spanning the gap. CDR1 and CDR2 (germline): SGHTA, FQGNSA. The repertoire was sequenced with immunoSEQ multiplex PCR; TCRdb's copy has only in-frame clones and lacks some. The data hold roughly 330,000 clones, with around 90% observed a single time. With regard to this clone: What it binds is unknown.

The specimen comprised peripheral blood, sampled in a trial of Ad26.COV2.S vaccine versus placebo. The chain employs TRBV7-2 and TRBJ1-3, with TRBD1 as a possible D gene (5 bases). This receptor was identified in a person aged 18-65 years who received the Ad26.COV2.S COVID-19 vaccine or a placebo. CDR3 nucleotide sequence: TGTGCCAGCAGCTTTGGCGGGGCGGCTGGAAACACCATATATTTT. This sequence encodes CASSFGGAAGNTIYF.